Sequencing of this T cell receptor (beta chain) was carried out in a study of tumor-infiltrating lymphocytes in primary liver carcinoma. On the study more broadly: Every sample contained roughly 3.65 to 7.13 million productive TCRbeta reads, and these numbers were similar from one tissue type to another.

A primer matching the constant region was used to make TCR beta cDNA from 450 to 550 ng of total RNA. Sequencing libraries for TCR beta derived from three nested multiplex PCR rounds that used slightly modified ARM-PCR. The opening two PCR rounds, around 11 cycles each, paired TRBV1-TRBV30 forward primers with a C-beta reverse primer. One entry per CDR3 protein, called by TCRdb with MiXCR from the multiplex PCR reads. The table has approximately 73,000 distinct CDR3 sequences, 70% to 80% seen once. Starting material for RNA and DNA co-extraction consisted of about 20-32 mg of unsorted bulk tissue. The CDR3 totals 14 residues. Germline V lookup: CDR1 MNHEY, CDR2 SVGEGT. V gave up 10 bases and J gave up 2 bases, with 17 bases separating them.

The sequence came from a woman in her sixties or seventies with primary liver carcinoma and hepatitis B virus infection. The chain joins TRBV6-2 or TRBV6-3 to TRBJ1-1; perhaps TRBD1 as D (5 bases). The sequenced sample was liver tumor tissue from sampling region 4. Subset defined: tumor region T4, right-lateral pole. The DNA for the CDR3 is TGTGCCAACGGGGAAACAGGACCCAACACTGAAGCTTTCTTT. It encodes CANGETGPNTEAFF.